This T cell receptor (beta chain) was retrieved from a study of human T cells and chemical hapten exposure. Across the study: DPC 0.01% went on the upper back by patch test, with reading at 6 days. Alopecia areata, totalis or universalis affected patients, mainly female. Study-wide points: Significantly greater numbers of large CDR3 similarity clusters came from expanded TCRs than from controls. More PT1 expanded TCRs went with higher patch test scores.

One entry per CDR3 protein results from TCRdb running MiXCR on the RACE reads. Of more than 80,000 distinct CDR3 sequences listed, 11% are singletons. This clonotype has a count of ten or more. The antigen remains unidentified. CDR1 is SGHNT, CDR2 YENEEA, per germline. With 0 bases removed from V and 7 bases from J, the gap between germline ends came to 9 bases. This CDR3 is built from 13 residues. Time point indicated: patch test 3, about 24 weeks after DPC sensitization. Indicated treatment: therapeutic diphenylcyclopropenone sensitization with weekly scalp DPC. The input for sequencing was whole blood, taken in connection with sensitization to the hapten diphenylcyclopropenone (DPC). The source of this sequence is a woman between 45 and 60 years old with alopecia areata. Some clones in this sample may be carry-over from other donors' samples. V gene TRBV11-3 combines with J gene TRBJ1-1; the D gene is possibly TRBD1 (6 bases). CDR3 nucleotide sequence: TGTGCCAGCAGCTTAGAGGGGGGCAGTGAAGCTTTCTTT. Encoded protein: CASSLEGGSEAFF.